The next 3 T cell receptor beta chains were all read from a single sample in a study of T cell repertoires in cytomegalovirus infection. TCRdb reprocessed the reads via MiXCR and lists one record per CDR3 protein. The sample gives 85,000 to 120,000 distinct CDR3 sequences, 16% of which show up once; approximately 7.6% is in the top ten. Sequenced material: PBMCs. The receptors were sampled from a human donor in good health (CMV status not recorded). Some clones in this sample may be carry-over from other donors' samples.

With regard to this clonotype: An end of the junction differs from the germline gene, which may be a read error. The gene calls are TRBV7-2 and TRBJ1-1; D unclear. The CDR3 totals 12 residues. Germline values: CDR1 SGHTA, CDR2 FQGNSA. The chain's CDR3 is CASSSRRTKDFF. DNA for the CDR3: TGTGCCAGCAGCTCCCGAAGGACTAAAGATTTTTTT.

This clonotype showed up just a few times. The chain carries TRBV10-3 and TRBJ2-5, with D possibly matching TRBD2 (6 bases). The CDR3 length is 13 residues. The germline gives CDR1 ENHRY, CDR2 SYGVKD. Trimming removed 6 bases at V and 5 bases at J, with 13 bases between. CDR3: CAIREGLGETQYF. The CDR3 DNA is TGTGCCATCAGGGAGGGTCTAGGGGAGACCCAGTACTTC.

The CDR3 DNA is TGTGCCAGCAGCCAAGACCAGGGTAACACTGAAGCTTTCTTT. Protein: CASSQDQGNTEAFF. The chain recombines TRBV3-1 with TRBJ1-1, with D possibly being TRBD1 (5 bases). This CDR3 is 14 amino acids long. Trimming took 0 bases from V and 2 from J, leaving 7 bases between them. CDR1 LGHDT and CDR2 YNNKEL come from the germline V gene (reference sequence).